The text below deals with one TCR beta chain. Its cognate antigen is unknown. TCRdb independently ran MiXCR on the 5' RACE reads; one entry per CDR3 protein. The data show 40,000 to 50,000 distinct CDR3 sequences, roughly 10% seen once. The source of the sample is a study of spatial heterogeneity in lung cancer. Overall study: Samples were donated by 72 untreated early-stage non-small cell lung cancer patients. Sequencing covered available follow-up PBMC samples collected a median of about two years after resection.

Trimming pared 4 bases from V and 5 bases from J, leaving 17 bases between. Germline assignment: CDR1 SGHRS and CDR2 YFSETQ. The CDR3 covers 15 residues. Time point noted: blood at routine non-recurrence follow-up after resection. Tumor, nontumor lung or frozen PBMC supplied whole RNA that was sequenced unsorted. General observations from the study: There were more appearances of ubiquitous expanded tumor TCRs in blood at resection than at follow-up.

The starting material was PBMCs, obtained at follow-up. The clonotype originates from a female donor with early-stage non-small cell lung cancer. The chain combines TRBV5-1 with TRBJ2-3; D is possibly TRBD1 or TRBD2 (5 bases each). The chain's CDR3 is CASSLRGTIGDTQYF. The CDR3, as DNA: TGCGCCAGCAGCCTAAGAGGGACGATCGGAGATACGCAGTATTTT.